The clone carrying this TCR beta chain showed up just once. The antigen is undetermined. This entry is derived from a study of long-term antiretroviral therapy in people with HIV. The CDR3 sequence is 15 residues long. Between the trimmed V and J ends, which lost 6 bases and 0 bases, there was a span of 14 bases. Germline-derived CDR1 and CDR2 are MNHGY and SVAAGI. Findings and caveats of the study: Controls had broader CDR3 length ranges than HIV repertoires did. Regardless of time point, clones expanded before ART dominated the repertoire. ART adherence, viral resistance and therapy changes were not recorded.

Survey level was the resolution at which the v3.0 immunoSEQ assay ran. Sequencing targeted roughly 35,000-50,000 T-cell genomes per sample. Sequencing used immunoSEQ multiplex PCR; TCRdb keeps in-frame clones, though not all of them. The top ten clones hold about 4.6% of a sample with about 20,000 clones, about 86% of them seen once. The J gene is TRBJ1-1, the V gene TRBV6-9, with D perhaps matching TRBD1 (6 bases). The clonotype was recovered from a man in his sixties with HIV. Here the sequenced sample was unsorted PBMCs, taken 1.3 years after starting antiretroviral therapy. The CDR3: CASRGDTSMNTEAFF. In DNA, the CDR3 is TGTGCCAGCAGGGGGGACACCTCGATGAACACTGAAGCTTTCTTT.